This is a list of T cell receptor beta chains from one sample in a study of robustness of blood B and T cell sequencing. TCRdb ran MiXCR on the PCR reads and lists one entry per CDR3 protein. In the table there are roughly 1,900 distinct CDR3 sequences, about 70% of which are singletons. Material for sequencing was peripheral blood. The receptors shown here come from a human donor in good health. Both conserved end residues are part of each CDR3. Fields, in order: J gene, D gene, clone size, V gene, CDR3 DNA, CDR3 protein. D genes are given only for firm matches. Some rows mark clone size as missing; the rest say once, few, many or name a class of expanded clone.

>TRBJ2-1|NA|NA|TRBV12-3/TRBV12-4
TGTGCCAGCAGTTTCAGACAGAATCTAGGGAATGAGCAGTTCTTC
CASSFRQNLGNEQFF
>TRBJ1-6|NA|large|TRBV6-1
TGTGCCAGCAGTGCTACTCCCAATTCACCCCTCCACTTT
CASSATPNSPLHF
>TRBJ1-3|NA|NA|TRBV29-1
TGCAGCGTTGAAGCGAACTCTGGAAACACCATATATTTT
CSVEANSGNTIYF
>TRBJ2-4|NA|NA|TRBV2
TGTGCCAGCAGTAATACACAGAGAGCCAAAAACATTCAGTACTTC
CASSNTQRAKNIQYF
>TRBJ1-1|NA|NA|TRBV29-1
TGCAGCGGGGTGAACACTGAAGCTTTCTTT
CSGVNTEAFF
>TRBJ2-1|NA|NA|TRBV24-1
TGTGCCACCAGTGATTTAGGGGCAGGTTCCTACAATGAGCAGTTCTTC
CATSDLGAGSYNEQFF
>TRBJ1-4|NA|NA|TRBV29-1
TGCAGCGTTTCCTGGGGGACTGCAACTAATGAAAAACTGTTTTTT
CSVSWGTATNEKLFF
>TRBJ2-2|NA|NA|TRBV7-3
TGTGCCAGCAGCCTCTGGCCCAGGGGAAACGGGGAGCTGTTTTTT
CASSLWPRGNGELFF
>TRBJ2-2|NA|NA|TRBV2
TGTGCCAGCAGTGAAGCGCTAGGAGGGAACACCGGGGAGCTGTTTTTT
CASSEALGGNTGELFF
>TRBJ2-7|NA|NA|TRBV5-6
TGTGCCAGCAGCTTCGGGCAGAAGTACGAGCAGTACTTC
CASSFGQKYEQYF
>TRBJ2-6|NA|NA|TRBV5-5
TGTGCCAGCAGCTTTTTGAGCTCTGGGGCCAACGTCCTGACTTTC
CASSFLSSGANVLTF
>TRBJ1-4|TRBD1|NA|TRBV7-9
TGTGCCAGCAGCCCCTTGGACAGGGGGAACGAAAAACTGTTTTTT
CASSPLDRGNEKLFF
>TRBJ1-4|TRBD1|NA|TRBV11-1
TGTGCCAGCAGCTTACTTGGGCCCGGGACAGGCGATGAAAAACTGTTTTTT
CASSLLGPGTGDEKLFF
>TRBJ2-5|NA|NA|TRBV29-1
TGCAGCGTGGGACGTCCCCAAGAGACCCAGTACTTC
CSVGRPQETQYF
>TRBJ1-1|NA|NA|TRBV15
TGTGCCACCAGCACCTCACGTGGGACTGAAGCTTTCTTT
CATSTSRGTEAFF
>TRBJ2-2|NA|once|TRBV19
TGTGCCAGTAGTACACAGAGAAGTGTAACCGGGGAGCTGTTTTTT
CASSTQRSVTGELFF
>TRBJ1-1|NA|large|TRBV7-6
TGTGCCAGCAGCTCCACACCAAGAGGGGGGGGCCAGAACACTGAAGCTTTCTTT
CASSSTPRGGGQNTEAFF
>TRBJ2-1|TRBD2|NA|TRBV2
TGTGCCAGCAGTACTAGCGGGGGTGTCGATGAGCAGTTCTTC
CASSTSGGVDEQFF
>TRBJ2-7|NA|once|TRBV5-5
TGTGCCAGCAGCTGGACCTCAGACGAGCAGTACTTC
CASSWTSDEQYF
>TRBJ1-1|TRBD1|NA|TRBV10-3
TGTGCCATCAGGACAGGGGGCTCCATGAACACTGAAGCTTTCTTT
CAIRTGGSMNTEAFF
>TRBJ2-3|TRBD1|NA|TRBV5-1
TGCGCCAGCAGCTTGGGCCCCGGGACAGCACCCGATACGCAGTATTTT
CASSLGPGTAPDTQYF
>TRBJ2-1|TRBD1|NA|TRBV3-1
TGTGCCAGCAGCCAAGTGCAGGGACAGAAGCAGTTCTTC
CASSQVQGQKQFF
>TRBJ2-1|TRBD2|NA|TRBV11-2
TGTGCCAGCAGCTTGGCGACTAGCGGGGGGGCGGGAGAGCAGTTCTTC
CASSLATSGGAGEQFF
>TRBJ2-1|NA|few|TRBV4-1
TGCGCCAGCAGCCAGTCAGGGGACGGCACTAGCAATGAGCAGTTCTTC
CASSQSGDGTSNEQFF
>TRBJ2-7|NA|NA|TRBV6-2/TRBV6-3
TGTGCCAGCAGTTACTCGGAATCGTACGAGCAGTACTTC
CASSYSESYEQYF
>TRBJ2-7|TRBD1|NA|TRBV6-1
TGTGCCAGCAGTGACCGGGACAGGACCCCTTACTACGAGCAGTACTTC
CASSDRDRTPYYEQYF
>TRBJ1-1|NA|once|TRBV5-4
TGTGCCAGCAGCTTGATGGGCGGTGCTACCACTGAAGCTTTCTTT
CASSLMGGATTEAFF
>TRBJ2-1|NA|NA|TRBV20-1
TGCAGTGCACAGGGCAGGGTGGAAAAGGAGCAGTTCTTC
CSAQGRVEKEQFF
>TRBJ1-1|TRBD1|NA|TRBV7-9
TGTGCCAGCAGCTTATCCCCCTCTGACAGGGTGAACACTGAAGCTTTCTTT
CASSLSPSDRVNTEAFF
>TRBJ1-2|TRBD1|NA|TRBV11-2
TGTGCCAGCAGCCTAGACAGGGTGCAGGACTATGGCTACACCTTC
CASSLDRVQDYGYTF
>TRBJ1-1|NA|NA|TRBV6-1
TGTGCCAGCAGTGTCCTCGACATGAACACTGAAGCTTTCTTT
CASSVLDMNTEAFF
>TRBJ2-3|TRBD2|NA|TRBV18
TGTGCCAGCTCACCAACTAGCGGGGGGCGCACAGATACGCAGTATTTT
CASSPTSGGRTDTQYF
>TRBJ2-1|NA|NA|TRBV6-2/TRBV6-3
TGTGCCACCCCAGTTAGGGGCCCTAATCTAGGTTCGGGTGAGCAGTTCTTC
CATPVRGPNLGSGEQFF